The rows below give T cell receptor beta chains drawn from one sample of a study of blood T cell repertoires in COVID-19. Using immunoSEQ multiplex PCR, the repertoire was profiled, and TCRdb retains in-frame clones only, with some absent. The sample contains roughly 250,000 clones, roughly four fifths of which appear only once. What was sequenced was peripheral blood. The receptor source for this set is a woman between 50 and 59 years old with acute or convalescent COVID-19. Each CDR3 is given with its conserved first and last residue. A D gene is named only where the DNA matches it firmly. A row's size may be missing; if present it is once, few, many or a size class.

v_gene	d_gene	j_gene	abundance	CDR3nt	CDR3aa
TRBV5-1	TRBD1	TRBJ2-5	NA	TGCGCCAGCAGCAGTCAGGGGGATAGGGAGACCCAGTACTTC	CASSSQGDRETQYF
TRBV19	TRBD1	TRBJ2-2	NA	TGTGCCAGTAGTAGGACAGGGGGCATGCAGGACACCGGGGAGCTGTTTTTT	CASSRTGGMQDTGELFF
TRBV6-2/TRBV6-3	TRBD2	TRBJ2-1	NA	TGTGCCAGCAGTTCAGCGGGGGTCCTCAACAATGAGCAGTTCTTC	CASSSAGVLNNEQFF
TRBV2	TRBD1	TRBJ2-2	NA	TGTGCCAGCAACGGACAGGGGGTCGGGGAGCTGTTTTTT	CASNGQGVGELFF
TRBV10-2	TRBD1	TRBJ2-2	NA	TGCGCCAGCAGTGACGGGACAGCGAGGAACACCGGGGAGCTGTTTTTT	CASSDGTARNTGELFF
TRBV7-2	NA	TRBJ2-7	NA	TGTGCCAGCAGCTTAGCCCAGTACGAGCAGTACTTC	CASSLAQYEQYF
TRBV11-3	NA	TRBJ2-3	NA	TGTGCCAGCAGCTTTAGTACAGGAGAGAGTACAGATACGCAGTATTTT	CASSFSTGESTDTQYF
TRBV28	TRBD1	TRBJ1-1	few	TGTGCCAGCTCTTCCCCAGGGGGCCTGATCACTGAAGCTTTCTTT	CASSSPGGLITEAFF
TRBV20-1	TRBD1	TRBJ1-2	NA	TGCAGTGCTAGTTTGTCAAGGACAGGGACAGAAAATGGCTACACCTTC	CSASLSRTGTENGYTF
TRBV9	NA	TRBJ2-7	NA	TGTGCCAGCAGCGTCGGTGGGGCCCTGGGAGAGCAGTACTTC	CASSVGGALGEQYF
TRBV10-3	NA	TRBJ1-6	NA	TGTGCCATCAGTGAATCCCGGGACACCACCCTCCACTTT	CAISESRDTTLHF
TRBV11-3	TRBD2	TRBJ2-1	NA	TGTGCCAGCAGCACCGGACTAGCGGGAGGGGGTTTTCAGTTCTTC	CASSTGLAGGGFQFF
TRBV28	TRBD1	TRBJ1-1	NA	TGTGCCAGCAGCACCTTAGGACAGGGGGCTGCTGAAGCTTTCTTT	CASSTLGQGAAEAFF
TRBV4-1	TRBD2	TRBJ2-2	few	TGCGCCAGCAGCCAGATACCGGGACTAGCGGGGATTATTAACACCGGGGAGCTGTTTTTT	CASSQIPGLAGIINTGELFF
TRBV27	NA	TRBJ1-5	NA	TGTGCCAGCGGGGACTGGAATCAGCCCCAGCATTTT	CASGDWNQPQHF
TRBV5-1	TRBD1	TRBJ2-3	NA	TGCGCCAGCAGCAAACCAACAGGGGTCAACGCAGATACGCAGTATTTT	CASSKPTGVNADTQYF
TRBV19	TRBD1	TRBJ2-4	NA	TGTGCCAGTAGTCCAGAAAGCGGACAGGGACCTATAGCCAAAAACATTCAGTACTTC	CASSPESGQGPIAKNIQYF
TRBV27	TRBD1	TRBJ1-4	few	TGTGCCAGCAGTTTAGACGGGACAGAGAATGAAAAACTGTTTTTT	CASSLDGTENEKLFF
TRBV28	NA	TRBJ1-4	NA	TGTGCCACCGAACAACCTTTGGGGAGCACAACTAATGAAAAACTGTTTTTT	CATEQPLGSTTNEKLFF
TRBV7-6	TRBD2	TRBJ2-7	NA	TGTGCCAGCAGCTTAGAAGCGGGACGGGAGCAGTACTTC	CASSLEAGREQYF
TRBV19	NA	TRBJ1-1	NA	TGTGCCAGTAGGCCCCAGGCCCTTGGCACTGAAGCTTTCTTT	CASRPQALGTEAFF
TRBV5-1	NA	TRBJ1-1	NA	TGCGCCAGCAGATACGGCGAGGCCACTGAAGCTTTCTTT	CASRYGEATEAFF
TRBV9	NA	TRBJ2-7	NA	TGTGCCAGCAGCGTAGAAGGGACGGGGACAACCGAGCAGTACTTC	CASSVEGTGTTEQYF
TRBV28	NA	TRBJ2-5	NA	TGTGCCAGCAGTTTTGGCGGTCCGGAAGAGACCCAGTACTTC	CASSFGGPEETQYF
TRBV5-1	NA	TRBJ2-7	few	TGCGCCAGCAGCTTGCTGACAGATTCCTACGAGCAGTACTTC	CASSLLTDSYEQYF
TRBV28	NA	TRBJ1-6	once	TGTGCCAGCAGCCTCGGACAGCGCATATCACCCCTCCACTTT	CASSLGQRISPLHF
TRBV7-9	NA	TRBJ2-4	few	TGTGCCAGCAGCTTAGGACAGGTGGGCATTCAGTACTTC	CASSLGQVGIQYF
TRBV19	TRBD1	TRBJ1-2	NA	TGTGCCAGTAGTATACAGGGGGTGGTGTATGGCTACACCTTC	CASSIQGVVYGYTF
TRBV19	TRBD1	TRBJ2-2	NA	TGTGCCAGTAGTATAGAACAGGGGACCGGGGAGCTGTTTTTT	CASSIEQGTGELFF
TRBV19	TRBD1	TRBJ1-4	NA	TGTGCCAGTAGAGAACAGGGGTGGGCAACTAATGAAAAACTGTTTTTT	CASREQGWATNEKLFF
TRBV6-1	NA	TRBJ1-2	NA	TGTGCCAGCAGTGAACGAGGAGGGTCAACCTATGGCTACACCTTC	CASSERGGSTYGYTF
TRBV28	NA	TRBJ2-7	NA	TGTGCCAGCAGTTTGACGGGAATGGACCTCGAGCAGTACTTC	CASSLTGMDLEQYF